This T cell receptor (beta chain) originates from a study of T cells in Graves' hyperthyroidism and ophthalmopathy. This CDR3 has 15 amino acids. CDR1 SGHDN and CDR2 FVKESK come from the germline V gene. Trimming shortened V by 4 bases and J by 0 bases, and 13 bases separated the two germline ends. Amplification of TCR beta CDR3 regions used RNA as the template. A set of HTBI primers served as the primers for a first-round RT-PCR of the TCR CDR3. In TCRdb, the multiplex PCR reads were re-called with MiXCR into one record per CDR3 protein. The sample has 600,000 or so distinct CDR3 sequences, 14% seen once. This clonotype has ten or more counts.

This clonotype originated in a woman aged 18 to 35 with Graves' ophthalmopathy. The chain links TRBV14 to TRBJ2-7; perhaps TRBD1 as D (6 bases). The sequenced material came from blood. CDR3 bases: TGTGCCAGCAGCCCGCTTGACAGGAACTCCTACGAGCAGTACTTC. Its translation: CASSPLDRNSYEQYF.